This TCR beta chain emerged from a study of blood T cell repertoires in COVID-19. The wider study: Material from acute and convalescent COVID-19 was sourced from the United States, Italy and Spain. PBMCs, B-cell-depleted T cells, or T cells provided the cDNA or gDNA that made up the material.

The authors' processing: It was from reference gene primer amplification that nucleated cell counts were estimated. The protocol was immunoSEQ multiplex PCR, while the TCRdb copy is restricted to in-frame clones and leaves out a portion. V, J and clone size reflect that table, while D and trimming were determined from the DNA. The table shows about 150,000 clones, with over 60% occurring only once. The clonotype comes from a man older than 75 with acute or convalescent COVID-19. The sample consisted of peripheral blood.

CDR3 DNA sequence: TGTGCCAGCAACGCCCCAGACCGACATAGTAAAAACGAGCAGTACTTC. It is translated as CASNAPDRHSKNEQYF. V is TRBV21-1 and J is TRBJ2-7; TRBD1, the table's D call, was not compared with the DNA. TRBV21-1 is described as a pseudogene. The CDR3 has 16 residues.